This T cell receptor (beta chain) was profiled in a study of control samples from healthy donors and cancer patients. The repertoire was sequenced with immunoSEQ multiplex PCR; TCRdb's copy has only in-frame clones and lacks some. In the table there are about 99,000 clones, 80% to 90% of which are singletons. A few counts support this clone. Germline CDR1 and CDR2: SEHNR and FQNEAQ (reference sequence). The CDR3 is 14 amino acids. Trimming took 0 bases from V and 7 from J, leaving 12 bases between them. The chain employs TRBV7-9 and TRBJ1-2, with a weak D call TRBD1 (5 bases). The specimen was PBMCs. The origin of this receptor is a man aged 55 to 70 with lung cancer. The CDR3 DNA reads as TGTGCCAGCAGCTTAGCGCAGCGGCAGGGTGGCTACACCTTC. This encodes CASSLAQRQGGYTF.